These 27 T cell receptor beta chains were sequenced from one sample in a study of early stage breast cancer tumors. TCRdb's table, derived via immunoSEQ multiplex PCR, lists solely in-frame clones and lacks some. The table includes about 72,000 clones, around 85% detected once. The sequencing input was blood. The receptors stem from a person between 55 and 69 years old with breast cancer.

CDR3 loop: CASSPPGRGPQGYTF. For the CDR3, the DNA is TGTGCCAGCAGCCCACCAGGGAGGGGACCACAAGGCTACACCTTC. The rearrangement uses TRBV9 and TRBJ1-2; possibly TRBD1 for D (5 bases). The V gene lost 4 bases and the J gene lost 8 bases, with 21 bases spanning the gap. This CDR3 spans 15 amino acids. Germline assignment: CDR1 SGDLS and CDR2 YYNGEE.

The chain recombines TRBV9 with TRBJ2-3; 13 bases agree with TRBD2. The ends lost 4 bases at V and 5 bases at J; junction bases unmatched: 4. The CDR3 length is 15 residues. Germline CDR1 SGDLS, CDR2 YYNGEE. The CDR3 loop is CASSPGLAGVDTQYF. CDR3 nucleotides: TGTGCCAGCAGCCCCGGACTAGCGGGAGTAGATACGCAGTATTTT. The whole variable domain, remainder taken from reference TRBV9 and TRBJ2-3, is DSGVTQTPKHLITATGQRVTLRCSPRSGDLSVYWYQQSLDQGLQFLIQYYNGEERAKGNILERFSAQQFPDLHSELNLSSLELGDSALYFCASSPGLAGVDTQYFGPGTRLTVL.

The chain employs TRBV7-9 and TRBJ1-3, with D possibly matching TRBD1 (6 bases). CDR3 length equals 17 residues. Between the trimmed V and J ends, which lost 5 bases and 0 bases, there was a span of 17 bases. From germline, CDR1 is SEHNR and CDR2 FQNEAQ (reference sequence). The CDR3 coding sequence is TGTGCCAGCAGCCCACCTTTGGGGGGCGGCTCTGGAAACACCATATATTTT. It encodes CASSPPLGGGSGNTIYF. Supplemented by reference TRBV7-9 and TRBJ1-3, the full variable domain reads DTGVSQNPRHKITKRGQNVTFRCDPISEHNRLYWYRQTLGQGPEFLTYFQNEAQLEKSRLLSDRFSAERPKGSFSTLEIQRTEQGDSAMYLCASSPPLGGGSGNTIYFGEGSWLTVV.

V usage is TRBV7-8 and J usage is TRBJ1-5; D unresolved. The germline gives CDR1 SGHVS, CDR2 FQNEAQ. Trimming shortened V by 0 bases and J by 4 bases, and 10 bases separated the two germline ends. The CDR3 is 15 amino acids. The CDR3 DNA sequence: TGTGCCAGCAGCTTAGCACGTCAAGCGAATCAGCCCCAGCATTTT. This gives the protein CASSLARQANQPQHF. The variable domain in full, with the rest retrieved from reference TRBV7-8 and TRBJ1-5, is GAGVSQSPRYKVAKRGQDVALRCDPISGHVSLFWYQQALGQGPEFLTYFQNEAQLDKSGLPSDRFFAERPEGSVSTLKIQRTQQEDSAVYLCASSLARQANQPQHFGDGTRLSIL.

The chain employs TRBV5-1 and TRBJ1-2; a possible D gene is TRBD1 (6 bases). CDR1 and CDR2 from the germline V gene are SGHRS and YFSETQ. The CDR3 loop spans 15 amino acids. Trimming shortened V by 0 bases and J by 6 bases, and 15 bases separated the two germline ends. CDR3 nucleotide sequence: TGCGCCAGCAGCTTGGGGGGGCTGAGGGATGATGGCTACACCTTC. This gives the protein CASSLGGLRDDGYTF.

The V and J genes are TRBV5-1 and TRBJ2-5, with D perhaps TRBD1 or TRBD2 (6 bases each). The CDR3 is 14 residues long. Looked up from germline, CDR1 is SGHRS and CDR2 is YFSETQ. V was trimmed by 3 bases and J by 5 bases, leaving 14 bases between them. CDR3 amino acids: CASSSRGARETQYF. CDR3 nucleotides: TGCGCCAGCAGCTCGAGGGGGGCGCGGGAGACCCAGTACTTC.

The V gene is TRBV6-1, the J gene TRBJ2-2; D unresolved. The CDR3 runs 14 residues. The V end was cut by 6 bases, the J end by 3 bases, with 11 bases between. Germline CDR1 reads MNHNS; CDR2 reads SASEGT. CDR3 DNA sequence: TGTGCCAGCAGGGAGCCGGTCGACACCGGGGAGCTGTTTTTT. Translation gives CASREPVDTGELFF.

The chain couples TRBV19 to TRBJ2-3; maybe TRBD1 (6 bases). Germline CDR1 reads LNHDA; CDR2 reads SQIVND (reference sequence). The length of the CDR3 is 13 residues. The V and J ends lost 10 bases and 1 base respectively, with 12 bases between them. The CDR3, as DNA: TGTGCCACTGGGGGCCTGGGCACAGATACGCAGTATTTT. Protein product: CATGGLGTDTQYF.

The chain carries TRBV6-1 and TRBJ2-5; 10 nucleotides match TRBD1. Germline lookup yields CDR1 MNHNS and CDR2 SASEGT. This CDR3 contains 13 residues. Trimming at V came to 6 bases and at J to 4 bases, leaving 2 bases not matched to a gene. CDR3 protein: CASRTGGLETQYF. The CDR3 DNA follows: TGTGCCAGCAGGACAGGGGGCCTAGAGACCCAGTACTTC.

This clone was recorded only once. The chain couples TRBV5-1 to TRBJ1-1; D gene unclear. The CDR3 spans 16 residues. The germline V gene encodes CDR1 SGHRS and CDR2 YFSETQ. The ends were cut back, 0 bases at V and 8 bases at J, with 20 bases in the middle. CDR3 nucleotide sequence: TGCGCCAGCAGCTTGGGCGGTTTTCCCACATGGGCCGAAGCTTTCTTT. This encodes CASSLGGFPTWAEAFF.

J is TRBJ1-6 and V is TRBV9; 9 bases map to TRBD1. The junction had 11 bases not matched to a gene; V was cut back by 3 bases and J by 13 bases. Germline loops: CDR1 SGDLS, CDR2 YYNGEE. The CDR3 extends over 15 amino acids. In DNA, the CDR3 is TGTGCCAGCAGCGCTGAGGGGACAGGGCAAGTGCCCCTCCACTTT. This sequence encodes CASSAEGTGQVPLHF.

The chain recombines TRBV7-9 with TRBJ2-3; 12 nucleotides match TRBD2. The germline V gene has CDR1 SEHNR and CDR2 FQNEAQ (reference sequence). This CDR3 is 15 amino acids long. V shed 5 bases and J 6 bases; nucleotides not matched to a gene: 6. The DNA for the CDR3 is TGTGCCAGCAGCCAACCACTAGCGGGGGGTGATACGCAGTATTTT. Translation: CASSQPLAGGDTQYF.

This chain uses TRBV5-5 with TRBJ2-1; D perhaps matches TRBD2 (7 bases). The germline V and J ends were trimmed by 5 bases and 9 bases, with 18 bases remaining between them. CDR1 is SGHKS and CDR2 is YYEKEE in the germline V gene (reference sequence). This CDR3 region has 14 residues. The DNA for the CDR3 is TGTGCCAGCAGACAACAAGGGGGGGCACTTGAGCAGTTCTTC. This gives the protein CASRQQGGALEQFF.

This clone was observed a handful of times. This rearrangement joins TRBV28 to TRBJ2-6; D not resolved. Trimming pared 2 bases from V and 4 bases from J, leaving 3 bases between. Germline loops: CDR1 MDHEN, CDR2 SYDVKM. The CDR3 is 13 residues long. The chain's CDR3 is CASSLPGANVLTF. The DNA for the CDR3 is TGTGCCAGCAGTTTACCGGGGGCCAACGTCCTGACTTTC.

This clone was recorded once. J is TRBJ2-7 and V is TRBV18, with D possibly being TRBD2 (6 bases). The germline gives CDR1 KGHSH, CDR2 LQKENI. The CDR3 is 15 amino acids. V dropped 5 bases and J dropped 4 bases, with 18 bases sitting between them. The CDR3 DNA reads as TGTGCCAGCTCAAAGGGACTCGTTCAAACTTACGAGCAGTACTTC. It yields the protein CASSKGLVQTYEQYF.

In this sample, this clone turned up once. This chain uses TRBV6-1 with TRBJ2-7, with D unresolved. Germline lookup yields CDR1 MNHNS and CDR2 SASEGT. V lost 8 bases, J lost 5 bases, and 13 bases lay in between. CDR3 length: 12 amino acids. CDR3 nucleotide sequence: TGTGCCAGCTATGATTATGGGAACGAGCAGTACTTC. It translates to CASYDYGNEQYF.

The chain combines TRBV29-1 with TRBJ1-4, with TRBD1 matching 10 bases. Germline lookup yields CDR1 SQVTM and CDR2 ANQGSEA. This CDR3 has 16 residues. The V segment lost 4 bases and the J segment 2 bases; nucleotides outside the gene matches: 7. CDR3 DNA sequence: TGCAGCGTTGGACAGGGGGCTCCTCCTACTAATGAAAAACTGTTTTTT. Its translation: CSVGQGAPPTNEKLFF.

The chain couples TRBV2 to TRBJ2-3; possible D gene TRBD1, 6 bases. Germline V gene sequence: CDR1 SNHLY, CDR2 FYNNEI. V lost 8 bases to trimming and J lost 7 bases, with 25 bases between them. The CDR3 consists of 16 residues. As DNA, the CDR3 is TGTGCCAGCCTGGGATATCAGGGGAGTGGGGGATATACGCAGTATTTT. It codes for CASLGYQGSGGYTQYF.

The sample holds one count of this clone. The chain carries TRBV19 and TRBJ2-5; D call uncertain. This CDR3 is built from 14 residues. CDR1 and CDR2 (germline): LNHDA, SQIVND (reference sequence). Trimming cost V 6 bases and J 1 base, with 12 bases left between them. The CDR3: CASSISSTQETQYF. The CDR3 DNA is TGTGCCAGTAGCATTTCCAGTACCCAAGAGACCCAGTACTTC.

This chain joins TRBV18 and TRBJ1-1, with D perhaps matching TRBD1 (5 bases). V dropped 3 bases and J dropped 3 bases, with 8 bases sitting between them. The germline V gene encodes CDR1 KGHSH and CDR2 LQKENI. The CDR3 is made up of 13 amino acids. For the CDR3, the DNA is TGTGCCAGCTCACCCGGGGGGGACACTGAAGCTTTCTTT. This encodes CASSPGGDTEAFF.

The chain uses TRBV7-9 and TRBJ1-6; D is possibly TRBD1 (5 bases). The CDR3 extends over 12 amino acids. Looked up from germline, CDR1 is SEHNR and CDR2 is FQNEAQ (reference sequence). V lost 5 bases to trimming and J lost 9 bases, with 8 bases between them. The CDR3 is CASSPRGSPLHF. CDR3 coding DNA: TGTGCCAGCAGCCCGAGGGGTTCACCCCTCCACTTT.

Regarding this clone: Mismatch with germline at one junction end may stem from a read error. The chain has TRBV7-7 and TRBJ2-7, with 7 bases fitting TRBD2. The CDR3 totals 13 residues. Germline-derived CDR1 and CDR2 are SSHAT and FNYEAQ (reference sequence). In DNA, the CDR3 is TGTGCTAGCAGCCCCGGACTAGATCGAGCGCCGTACTTC. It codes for CASSPGLDRAPYF.

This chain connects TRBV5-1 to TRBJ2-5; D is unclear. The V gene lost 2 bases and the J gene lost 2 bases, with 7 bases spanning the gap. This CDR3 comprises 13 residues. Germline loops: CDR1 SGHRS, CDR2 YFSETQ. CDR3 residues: CASSFVAQETQYF. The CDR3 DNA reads TGCGCCAGCAGCTTCGTCGCTCAAGAGACCCAGTACTTC. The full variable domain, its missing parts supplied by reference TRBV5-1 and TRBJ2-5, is KAGVTQTPRYLIKTRGQQVTLSCSPISGHRSVSWYQQTPGQGLQFLFEYFSETQRNKGNFPGRFSGRQFSNSRSEMNVSTLELGDSALYLCASSFVAQETQYFGPGTRLLVL.

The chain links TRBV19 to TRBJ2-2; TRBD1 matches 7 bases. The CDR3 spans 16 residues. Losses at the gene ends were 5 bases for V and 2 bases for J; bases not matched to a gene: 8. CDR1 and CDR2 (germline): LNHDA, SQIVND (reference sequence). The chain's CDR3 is CASSVTGQPNTGELFF. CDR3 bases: TGTGCCAGTAGTGTTACGGGACAGCCTAACACCGGGGAGCTGTTTTTT.

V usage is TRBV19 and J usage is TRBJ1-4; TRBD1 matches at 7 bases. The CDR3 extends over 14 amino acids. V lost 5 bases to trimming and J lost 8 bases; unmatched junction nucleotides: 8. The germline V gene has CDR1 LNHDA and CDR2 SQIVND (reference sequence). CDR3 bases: TGTGCCAGTAGTTCTAATACAGGGGAGGAAAAACTGTTTTTT. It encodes CASSSNTGEEKLFF.

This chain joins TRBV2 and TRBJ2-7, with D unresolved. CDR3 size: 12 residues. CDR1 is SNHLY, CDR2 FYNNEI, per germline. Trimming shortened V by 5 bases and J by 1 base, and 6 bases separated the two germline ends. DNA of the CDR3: TGTGCCAGCAGTCCGCAATCCTACGAGCAGTACTTC. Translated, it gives CASSPQSYEQYF.

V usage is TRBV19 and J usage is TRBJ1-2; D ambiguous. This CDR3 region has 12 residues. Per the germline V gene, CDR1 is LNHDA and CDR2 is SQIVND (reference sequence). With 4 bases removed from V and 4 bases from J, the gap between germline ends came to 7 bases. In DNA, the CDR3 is TGTGCCAGTAGTAGGATGGGCTATGGCTACACCTTC. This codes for CASSRMGYGYTF.